The 5 T cell receptor beta chains below come from one sample, sequenced in a study of PD-L1 blockade in urothelial cancer. Time point reported: peripheral blood 6 weeks after treatment start. Clones were read by immunoSEQ multiplex PCR, and TCRdb kept only the in-frame ones, dropping some. The repertoire includes over 100,000 clones, 75% to 95% of them detected once, and more than 3% sits in the top ten. The sample was PBMCs, taken around atezolizumab (anti-PD-L1) treatment. All receptors come from a man in his sixties with urothelial cancer.

CDR3 region: CASSREGLANYGYTF. The CDR3 DNA reads TGTGCCAGTAGCAGGGAGGGCTTAGCTAACTATGGCTACACCTTC. The chain couples TRBV19 to TRBJ1-2; a weak D match, TRBD1 (5 bases). This CDR3 has 15 amino acids. V lost 6 bases, J lost 0 bases, and 14 bases lay in between. Per germline, CDR1 LNHDA and CDR2 SQIVND (reference sequence).

This chain connects TRBV9 to TRBJ2-2; weak D call: TRBD2 (6 bases). The germline CDR1 and CDR2 sequences are SGDLS and YYNGEE. The V and J ends lost 0 bases and 1 base respectively, with 10 bases between them. The CDR3 runs 16 residues. CDR3 DNA: TGTGCCAGCAGCGTAGGGTCGCGGGGGAACACCGGGGAGCTGTTTTTT. It codes for CASSVGSRGNTGELFF.

The chain uses TRBV29-1 and TRBJ2-5, with D unclear. Germline CDR1 and CDR2: SQVTM and ANQGSEA. V gave up 7 bases and J gave up 11 bases, with 20 bases separating them. The CDR3 length is 12 residues. As DNA, the CDR3 is TGCAGCGCCTCCCCCACTAACTATCAGCAGTACTTC. The encoded protein is CSASPTNYQQYF.

This rearrangement joins TRBV5-6 to TRBJ2-3; TRBD1 aligns across 8 bases. V lost 3 bases, J lost 2 bases, and 5 bases stayed unmatched. CDR1 is SGHDT and CDR2 is YYEEEE in the germline V gene. The CDR3 totals 15 residues. The CDR3 region has the DNA TGTGCCAGCAGCTCTCGGGACAGGTACACAGATACGCAGTATTTT. Protein sequence: CASSSRDRYTDTQYF. The variable domain in full, completed from reference TRBV5-6 and TRBJ2-3, reads DAGVTQSPTHLIKTRGQQVTLRCSPKSGHDTVSWYQQALGQGPQFIFQYYEEEERQRGNFPDRFSGHQFPNYSSELNVNALLLGDSALYLCASSSRDRYTDTQYFGPGTRLTVL.

This clone was recorded once. This rearrangement joins TRBV19 to TRBJ1-3, with 9 bases aligning to TRBD1. Germline CDR1 LNHDA, CDR2 SQIVND (reference sequence). Trimming at V came to 4 bases and at J to 3 bases, leaving 7 bases not matched to a gene. The length of the CDR3 is 16 residues. CDR3 loop: CASSTGQGRIGNTIYF. The CDR3 bases are TGTGCCAGTAGTACAGGACAGGGGAGAATTGGAAACACCATATATTTT.